A single sample gave rise to the 27 T cell receptor beta chains below, sequenced in a study of blood T cell repertoires in COVID-19. The method was immunoSEQ multiplex PCR; TCRdb's version includes in-frame clones alone and lacks a portion of them. The repertoire consists of 84,000 or so clones, with roughly 86% occurring once and the leading ten covering roughly 6.6%. What was sequenced was peripheral blood. The receptors were gathered from a man aged 65 to 79 with acute or convalescent COVID-19.

J is TRBJ2-2 and V is TRBV2; TRBD2 might be the D (6 bases). This CDR3 comprises 16 residues. The ends were cut back, 7 bases at V and 4 bases at J, with 19 bases in the middle. Germline CDR1 and CDR2: SNHLY and FYNNEI. Here the CDR3 reads CASNGGQFSGTGELFF. CDR3 DNA sequence: TGTGCCAGCAATGGAGGGCAGTTTTCGGGCACCGGGGAGCTGTTTTTT.

This clone has only one observation. The chain is built from TRBV10-3 and TRBJ2-1; D possibly corresponds to TRBD2 (5 bases). Germline assignment: CDR1 ENHRY and CDR2 SYGVKD. Trimming took off 5 bases at V and 7 bases at J, with 18 bases between the two ends. This CDR3 contains 15 residues. The CDR3 here is CAISLDSPSLNEQFF. DNA for the CDR3: TGTGCCATCAGTCTGGACTCCCCGTCGTTGAATGAGCAGTTCTTC.

The gene calls are TRBV4-2 and TRBJ2-3, with TRBD2 matching 11 bases. V lost 0 bases, J lost 2 bases, and 4 bases stayed unmatched. The CDR3 runs 17 residues. Germline V gene data show CDR1 as LGHNA and CDR2 as YNFKEQ. The CDR3 region has the DNA TGTGCCAGCAGCCAAGATACTAGCGGGGGAAACACAGATACGCAGTATTTT. Its translation is CASSQDTSGGNTDTQYF.

This rearrangement joins TRBV19 to TRBJ2-3; TRBD1 matches 9 bases. The CDR3 totals 16 residues. The V segment lost 5 bases and the J segment 3 bases; nucleotides outside the gene matches: 9. Germline V lookup: CDR1 LNHDA, CDR2 SQIVND (reference sequence). The CDR3, as DNA: TGTGCCAGTAGTGGAAACAGGGGGCGTTTAACAGATACGCAGTATTTT. Protein: CASSGNRGRLTDTQYF.

This clone was found a few times. The genes are TRBV5-1 and TRBJ2-2, with 11 bases aligning to TRBD2. This CDR3 has 16 residues. Germline CDR1 SGHRS, CDR2 YFSETQ. J lost 3 bases, V lost 4 bases, and 5 bases had no gene match. CDR3 loop: CASSGGLADYTGELFF. The CDR3 DNA is TGCGCCAGCAGCGGGGGACTAGCGGACTACACCGGGGAGCTGTTTTTT.

The V gene is TRBV7-2, the J gene TRBJ1-6; the D gene is possibly TRBD1 (6 bases). Germline V CDR1 and CDR2: SGHTA, FQGNSA. This CDR3 region has 15 residues. V lost 4 bases to trimming and J lost 8 bases, with 15 bases between them. CDR3 coding DNA: TGTGCCAGCAGCTATACAGGGTTCGATGATTCACCCCTCCACTTT. It yields the protein CASSYTGFDDSPLHF.

The J gene is TRBJ1-6, the V gene TRBV28; 8 positions match TRBD1. CDR1 and CDR2 from the germline V gene are MDHEN and SYDVKM. The CDR3 is 17 amino acids. J was trimmed by 7 bases and V by 3 bases; bases with no gene match: 11. This CDR3 reads CASSFTLSDRENSPLHF. The CDR3 region has the DNA TGTGCCAGCAGTTTCACCCTCTCGGACAGGGAGAATTCACCCCTCCACTTT.

The chain has TRBV5-4 and TRBJ2-1; the match to TRBD2 covers 9 bases. V shed 0 bases and J 7 bases; nucleotides not matched to a gene: 14. Germline values: CDR1 SGHNT, CDR2 YYREEE (reference sequence). There are 18 residues in the CDR3. DNA of the CDR3: TGTGCCAGCAGCTTGGAACTCTTTAGCGGGAGAAAGGGGAATGAGCAGTTCTTC. Its translation is CASSLELFSGRKGNEQFF. The entire variable domain, with the rest obtained from reference TRBV5-4 and TRBJ2-1, is as follows: ETGVTQSPTHLIKTRGQQVTLRCSSQSGHNTVSWYQQALGQGPQFIFQYYREEENGRGNFPPRFSGLQFPNYSSELNVNALELDDSALYLCASSLELFSGRKGNEQFFGPGTRLTVL.

The rearrangement joins TRBV28 to TRBJ1-3, with D uncertain. V dropped 9 bases and J dropped 0 bases, with 15 bases sitting between them. Germline V gene lookup returns CDR1 MDHEN and CDR2 SYDVKM. This CDR3 comprises 15 residues. The CDR3 here is CASFGGVSSGNTIYF. CDR3 bases: TGTGCCAGTTTCGGCGGAGTGAGCTCTGGAAACACCATATATTTT.

The gene calls are TRBV5-1 and TRBJ2-7; 11 nucleotides align to TRBD2. CDR1 is SGHRS and CDR2 is YFSETQ in the germline V gene. V was clipped by 0 bases and J by 3 bases; unmatched bases: 2. The CDR3 is 15 amino acids. This CDR3 is CASSLGLAGGYEQYF. The CDR3, as DNA: TGCGCCAGCAGCTTGGGTCTAGCGGGGGGCTACGAGCAGTACTTC.

Only a few counts were recorded for this clone. The CDR3, as DNA: TGCGCCAGCAGCCTTGAGGACAGGGTCGCAGATACGCAGTATTTT. Amino acid sequence: CASSLEDRVADTQYF. The chain employs TRBV5-1 and TRBJ2-3; the match to TRBD1 covers 8 bases. V shed 4 bases and J 4 bases; nucleotides not matched to a gene: 8. The CDR3 is 15 amino acids. Looked up from germline, CDR1 is SGHRS and CDR2 is YFSETQ.

The chain couples TRBV24-1 to TRBJ1-4, with D possibly matching TRBD1 (6 bases). The CDR3 extends over 15 amino acids. Germline CDR1 reads KGHDR; CDR2 reads SFDVKD. Trimming left V 3 bases short and J 3 bases short, with 10 bases between. The DNA for the CDR3 is TGTGCCACCAGTGATAGTTCAGGGGCTAATGAAAAACTGTTTTTT. It yields the protein CATSDSSGANEKLFF.

This clone was seen only a few times. The rearrangement joins TRBV2 to TRBJ2-1, with 8 bases aligning to TRBD2. V shed 6 bases and J 2 bases; nucleotides not matched to a gene: 21. The length of the CDR3 is 20 residues. Per the germline V gene, CDR1 is SNHLY and CDR2 is FYNNEI. CDR3 coding DNA: TGTGCCAGCAGCATCTCTACCAACGTATCAGCGGGGGACCCCTACAATGAGCAGTTCTTC. Its protein is CASSISTNVSAGDPYNEQFF. Full variable domain (outside the CDR3, taken from reference TRBV2 and TRBJ2-1): EPEVTQTPSHQVTQMGQEVILRCVPISNHLYFYWYRQILGQKVEFLVSFYNNEISEKSEIFDDQFSVERPDGSNFTLKIRSTKLEDSAMYFCASSISTNVSAGDPYNEQFFGPGTRLTVL.

This chain connects TRBV15 to TRBJ1-1, with D hard to call. Trimming shortened V by 4 bases and J by 0 bases, and 6 bases separated the two germline ends. The CDR3 totals 13 residues. CDR1 LNHNV and CDR2 YYDKDF come from the germline V gene (reference sequence). CDR3 nucleotide sequence: TGTGCCACCAGCAAATTAGTGAACACTGAAGCTTTCTTT. The encoded protein is CATSKLVNTEAFF.

This clone appeared a single time. The J gene is TRBJ2-6, the V gene TRBV7-5; TRBD2, the table's D call, was not compared with the DNA. TRBV7-5 represents a pseudogene. This CDR3 contains 20 residues. The CDR3 loop is CARSPIEGGSLPAASNVLTF. The CDR3 DNA follows: TGTGCCAGAAGCCCTATCGAGGGTGGAAGCTTACCTGCGGCGAGCAACGTCCTGACTTTC.

The sample holds one count of this clone. The rearrangement joins TRBV18 to TRBJ2-7, with TRBD1 matching over 8 bases. V dropped 2 bases and J dropped 4; count of bases not matched to a gene: 4. Germline values: CDR1 KGHSH, CDR2 LQKENI. The CDR3 sequence is 14 residues long. CDR3 loop: CASSPSGGPYEQYF. In nucleotides, the CDR3 is TGTGCCAGCTCACCATCAGGGGGCCCATACGAGCAGTACTTC.

The chain is built from TRBV6-2 or TRBV6-3 and TRBJ1-2, with D perhaps matching TRBD1 (6 bases). This CDR3 comprises 15 residues. Trimming shortened V by 6 bases and J by 4 bases, and 18 bases separated the two germline ends. The germline CDR1 and CDR2 sequences are MNHEY and SVGEGT. Here the CDR3 DNA reads TGTGCCAGCAGCCGAGCGACAGGCCAAAGCTATGGCTACACCTTC. This codes for CASSRATGQSYGYTF.

This chain uses TRBV18 with TRBJ1-1; no clear D. This CDR3 is built from 13 residues. Germline V gives CDR1 KGHSH, CDR2 LQKENI. V gave up 8 bases and J gave up 0 bases, with 10 bases separating them. The DNA for the CDR3 is TGTGCCAGCCGATCTAGTGTGAACACTGAAGCTTTCTTT. It encodes CASRSSVNTEAFF.

This chain connects TRBV14 to TRBJ2-1; 8 nucleotides agree with TRBD1. Germline-derived CDR1 and CDR2 are SGHDN and FVKESK. The trim removed 4 bases at V and 9 bases at J, leaving 5 bases unmatched. The CDR3 sequence is 13 residues long. CDR3 protein: CASSPQGAGEQFF. CDR3 nucleotides: TGTGCCAGCAGCCCCCAGGGGGCTGGTGAGCAGTTCTTC.

This chain joins TRBV11-2 and TRBJ2-1, with 8 nucleotides matching TRBD2. The CDR3 loop spans 14 amino acids. Germline V CDR1 and CDR2: SGHAT, FQNNGV. J lost 9 bases, V lost 5 bases, and 9 bases had no gene match. This CDR3 is CASSPERESGEQFF. DNA of the CDR3: TGTGCCAGCAGCCCCGAGCGGGAGTCAGGTGAGCAGTTCTTC.

V and J are TRBV11-2 and TRBJ1-6; 7 nucleotides match TRBD1. V lost 2 bases, J lost 9 bases, and 7 bases stayed unmatched. This CDR3 comprises 15 residues. Germline V lookup: CDR1 SGHAT, CDR2 FQNNGV. CDR3 region: CASSLLGQEFSPLHF. The DNA for the CDR3 is TGTGCCAGCAGCTTATTAGGACAGGAATTTTCACCCCTCCACTTT.

The genes are TRBV6-2 or TRBV6-3 and TRBJ1-5, with 10 positions matching TRBD1. The CDR3 totals 14 residues. CDR1 is MNHEY and CDR2 is SVGEGT in the germline V gene. V gave up 4 bases and J gave up 6 bases; unmatched junction bases: 3. The CDR3 nucleotides read TGTGCCAGCAGTTTGACAGGGGGCCTTCAGCCCCAGCATTTT. As protein: CASSLTGGLQPQHF.

The chain combines TRBV28 with TRBJ2-7, with 7 bases that match TRBD1. CDR1 is MDHEN, CDR2 SYDVKM, per germline. The V segment lost 7 bases and the J segment 6 bases; nucleotides outside the gene matches: 6. CDR3 length: 12 residues. The CDR3 protein is CASITGVGEQYF. CDR3 in DNA: TGTGCCAGCATAACAGGGGTAGGCGAGCAGTACTTC.

The CDR3 bases are TGTGCCAGTAGTAACTCGCAGGGGGATAGAGATACGCAGTATTTT. Residues: CASSNSQGDRDTQYF. The chain joins TRBV19 to TRBJ2-3, with 7 bases fitting TRBD1. Germline values: CDR1 LNHDA, CDR2 SQIVND (reference sequence). This CDR3 spans 15 amino acids. Trimming took 4 bases from V and 5 from J; bases not matched to a gene: 9.

The chain is built from TRBV7-2 and TRBJ1-4, with a weak D call TRBD1 (5 bases). V was cut by 1 base and J by 5 bases, with 11 bases left in between. CDR1 is SGHTA, CDR2 FQGNSA, per germline. The CDR3 is 15 amino acids. The CDR3 sequence is CASSLGWGWNEKLFF. In DNA form, the CDR3 reads TGTGCCAGCAGCTTAGGTTGGGGCTGGAATGAAAAACTGTTTTTT.

The V and J genes are TRBV29-1 and TRBJ2-1, with 9 positions matching TRBD1. CDR1 and CDR2 (germline): SQVTM, ANQGSEA. The CDR3 spans 15 residues. V lost 6 bases and J lost 2; bases outside the gene matches: 8. CDR3 sequence (DNA): TGCAGCGTGCCTCGGGGACAGGGTACCTACAATGAGCAGTTCTTC. This encodes CSVPRGQGTYNEQFF.

The gene calls are TRBV30 and TRBJ2-7; D is ambiguous. Trimming left V 3 bases short and J 0 bases short, with 9 bases between. Per germline, CDR1 GTSNPN and CDR2 SVGIG (reference sequence). This CDR3 has 13 amino acids. CDR3: CAWRKPGSYEQYF. The CDR3 DNA follows: TGTGCCTGGAGAAAACCGGGCTCCTACGAGCAGTACTTC. Using reference TRBV30 and TRBJ2-7 for the parts outside the CDR3, the full variable domain is SQTIHQWPATLVQPVGSPLSLECTVEGTSNPNLYWYRQAAGRGLQLLFYSVGIGQISSEVPQNLSASRPQDRQFILSSKKLLLSDSGFYLCAWRKPGSYEQYFGPGTRLTVT.